These 22 T cell receptor beta chains originate from one sample sequenced in a study of blood T cell repertoires in COVID-19. Profiled with immunoSEQ multiplex PCR; TCRdb holds only in-frame clones, not every one. The sample has about 140,000 clones, 70% to 85% seen once. Sequenced material: PBMCs or T cells enriched from blood (not recorded which). The source of these receptors is a woman in her late teens or twenties who had been exposed to COVID-19.

The V gene is TRBV19, the J gene TRBJ2-3, with TRBD1 identical over 11 bases. V lost 3 bases and J lost 3; bases outside the gene matches: 5. The CDR3 has 16 residues. CDR1 LNHDA and CDR2 SQIVND come from the germline V gene (reference sequence). CDR3 region: CASSIWTGGLTDTQYF. The CDR3 coding sequence is TGTGCCAGTAGTATCTGGACAGGGGGCTTAACAGATACGCAGTATTTT.

This clone was observed a single time. The V and J genes are TRBV14 and TRBJ2-7; 7 positions agree with TRBD2. V lost 4 bases, J lost 2 bases, and 5 bases stayed unmatched. This CDR3 has 14 residues. Germline V gene sequence: CDR1 SGHDN, CDR2 FVKESK. The CDR3 sequence: CASSPAGYTYEQYF. CDR3 DNA: TGTGCCAGCAGCCCAGCGGGATATACCTACGAGCAGTACTTC.

Remarks on this clone: Other DNA sequences in the sample encode the same CDR3. This chain links TRBV30 with TRBJ2-2, with 7 positions matching TRBD1. The V and J ends lost 0 bases and 6 bases, in that order; junction bases with no gene match: 4. CDR3 length: 14 amino acids. Germline assignment: CDR1 GTSNPN and CDR2 SVGIG (reference sequence). The chain's CDR3 is CAWSVRGGSGELFF. Written as DNA, the CDR3 is TGTGCCTGGAGTGTACGAGGGGGCTCCGGGGAGCTGTTTTTT. The entire variable domain, with the rest obtained from reference TRBV30 and TRBJ2-2, is as follows: SQTIHQWPATLVQPVGSPLSLECTVEGTSNPNLYWYRQAAGRGLQLLFYSVGIGQISSEVPQNLSASRPQDRQFILSSKKLLLSDSGFYLCAWSVRGGSGELFFGEGSRLTVL.

CDR3 bases: TGCGCCAGCACCCCGGGACAGGGAGCCTATAATTCACCCCTCCACTTT. It encodes CASTPGQGAYNSPLHF. V usage is TRBV4-1 and J usage is TRBJ1-6, with 9 bases fitting TRBD1. CDR1 is MGHRA, CDR2 YSYEKL, per germline. The CDR3 spans 16 residues. The junction had 6 bases not matched to a gene; V was cut back by 7 bases and J by 2 bases.

The chain combines TRBV18 with TRBJ1-5; 11 bases map to TRBD1. Germline trimming cut 2 bases from V and 1 base from J; bases unmatched to any gene: 4. Germline-derived CDR1 and CDR2 are KGHSH and LQKENI. The CDR3 length is 17 residues. CDR3 DNA: TGTGCCAGCTCACCAGGACAGGGGGCGCGAAGCAATCAGCCCCAGCATTTT. Protein: CASSPGQGARSNQPQHF. Together with reference TRBV18 and TRBJ1-5, the CDR3 gives the full variable domain: NAGVMQNPRHLVRRRGQEARLRCSPMKGHSHVYWYRQLPEEGLKFMVYLQKENIIDESGMPKERFSAEFPKEGPSILRIQQVVRGDSAAYFCASSPGQGARSNQPQHFGDGTRLSIL.

V and J are TRBV10-3 and TRBJ1-5; D is possibly TRBD1 (6 bases). Trimming pared 4 bases from V and 6 bases from J, leaving 10 bases between. In germline, CDR1 is ENHRY, CDR2 SYGVKD. The CDR3 contains 13 residues. The CDR3 sequence: CAISGGGGQPQHF. CDR3 nucleotide sequence: TGTGCCATCAGTGGGGGGGGCGGTCAGCCCCAGCATTTT.

This chain connects TRBV7-8 to TRBJ2-7; perhaps TRBD1 as D (6 bases). The CDR3 length is 13 residues. Trimming shortened V by 8 bases and J by 7 bases, and 18 bases separated the two germline ends. The germline V gene has CDR1 SGHVS and CDR2 FQNEAQ. The CDR3 sequence is CASAQGNMGEQYF. In DNA form, the CDR3 reads TGTGCCAGCGCACAGGGAAATATGGGGGAGCAGTACTTC.

V is TRBV15 and J is TRBJ1-5; D unresolved. The CDR3 is made up of 15 amino acids. In germline, CDR1 is LNHNV, CDR2 YYDKDF (reference sequence). V was trimmed by 0 bases and J by 3 bases, leaving 9 bases between them. The CDR3 loop is CATSRDPQNNQPQHF. The CDR3 DNA reads as TGTGCCACCAGCAGAGATCCACAGAACAATCAGCCCCAGCATTTT.

This clone showed up just once. J is TRBJ1-5 and V is TRBV4-1, with 7 bases fitting TRBD1. The CDR3 contains 15 residues. V trimming: 5 bases; J trimming: 6 bases; junction bases outside the gene matches: 10. Germline V CDR1 and CDR2: MGHRA, YSYEKL. The CDR3 reads CASSFTGDLSQPQHF. CDR3 in DNA: TGCGCCAGCAGCTTTACAGGGGATCTTAGTCAGCCCCAGCATTTT.

The chain uses TRBV4-3 and TRBJ2-4, with D perhaps TRBD2 (5 bases). Trimming pared 5 bases from V and 1 base from J, leaving 12 bases between. Per germline, CDR1 LGHNA and CDR2 YSLEER. This CDR3 has 15 residues. CDR3 sequence: CASSREYIAKNIQYF. CDR3 nucleotides: TGCGCCAGCAGCAGGGAGTATATCGCCAAAAACATTCAGTACTTC.

With respect to this clone: One end of the junction does not line up with germline, which may come from a read error. CDR3 DNA sequence: TGCAGTGCGAACCAGCAGGGACAGGCGATCTTC. Its translation is CSANQQGQAIF. The chain links TRBV20-1 to TRBJ2-7; 8 nucleotides align to TRBD1. The CDR3 has 11 amino acids. From germline, CDR1 is DFQATT and CDR2 SNEGSKA (reference sequence).

The chain carries TRBV29-1 and TRBJ2-7, with 11 nucleotides matching TRBD2. The length of the CDR3 is 15 residues. Germline V lookup: CDR1 SQVTM, CDR2 ANQGSEA. Trimming cost V 6 bases and J 2 bases; bases outside gene matches: 9. CDR3 sequence (DNA): TGCAGCGTGGGGACTAGCGGAGAGTTTCCCTACGAGCAGTACTTC. Translating gives CSVGTSGEFPYEQYF.

The V and J genes are TRBV2 and TRBJ1-5; 8 bases agree with TRBD1. CDR1 is SNHLY and CDR2 is FYNNEI in the germline V gene. V trimming: 3 bases; J trimming: 3 bases; junction bases outside the gene matches: 22. The CDR3 is 21 amino acids. The CDR3 DNA reads as TGTGCCAGCAGTGATGAAGAGATCAGGGGGCGACACCCTATTTACAATCAGCCCCAGCATTTT. It translates to CASSDEEIRGRHPIYNQPQHF.

The chain links TRBV5-1 to TRBJ2-2; TRBD1 matches 9 bases. Germline V gene lookup returns CDR1 SGHRS and CDR2 YFSETQ. The CDR3 covers 16 residues. V shed 2 bases, J shed 4 bases, and the junction held 6 bases outside the gene matches. In DNA, the CDR3 is TGCGCCAGCAGCTTCCGACAGGGGGTTGTCACCGGGGAGCTGTTTTTT. This encodes CASSFRQGVVTGELFF.

V is TRBV4-1 and J is TRBJ2-3; D is possibly TRBD2 (6 bases). Germline V CDR1 and CDR2: MGHRA, YSYEKL. The germline V and J ends were trimmed by 1 base and 0 bases, with 11 bases remaining between them. The length of the CDR3 is 16 residues. DNA for the CDR3: TGCGCCAGCAGCCAAGGCACCGGGACTAGCACAGATACGCAGTATTTT. This sequence encodes CASSQGTGTSTDTQYF.

This clone was seen only once. V gene TRBV9 combines with J gene TRBJ2-1, with D unresolved. Germline V CDR1 and CDR2: SGDLS, YYNGEE. The CDR3 length is 15 residues. Between the trimmed V and J ends, which lost 0 bases and 1 base, there was a span of 8 bases. The CDR3 region is CASSVVGGSYNEQFF. CDR3 nucleotides: TGTGCCAGCAGCGTAGTCGGCGGTTCCTACAATGAGCAGTTCTTC.

The gene calls are TRBV27 and TRBJ2-3, with 12 bases aligning to TRBD2. This CDR3 comprises 20 residues. Germline loops: CDR1 MNHEY, CDR2 SMNVEV (reference sequence). Trimming at V came to 6 bases and at J to 1 base, leaving 17 bases not matched to a gene. The CDR3, as DNA: TGTGCCAGCAGCTATTTCCGACTAGCGGGAGACGGTTCTGGCACAGATACGCAGTATTTT. Protein: CASSYFRLAGDGSGTDTQYF.

The chain links TRBV30 to TRBJ2-7; 12 nucleotides align to TRBD2. After removal of 3 bases from V and 6 bases from J, the junction contained 12 bases not matched to a gene. The CDR3 is made up of 16 amino acids. The germline V gene has CDR1 GTSNPN and CDR2 SVGIG (reference sequence). The CDR3 DNA sequence: TGTGCCTGGAGGCTGGGGCTAGCGGGAGGGACTTCCGAGCAGTACTTC. Translating it yields CAWRLGLAGGTSEQYF.

The J gene is TRBJ2-5, the V gene TRBV18; 8 bases map to TRBD2. V was clipped by 3 bases and J by 4 bases; unmatched bases: 1. Germline values: CDR1 KGHSH, CDR2 LQKENI. The CDR3 totals 13 residues. As DNA, the CDR3 is TGTGCCAGCTCACCTCTAGCGGGAGAGACCCAGTACTTC. Amino acid sequence: CASSPLAGETQYF.

V and J are TRBV6-5 and TRBJ1-2, with TRBD1 identical over 7 bases. V dropped 6 bases and J dropped 7; count of bases not matched to a gene: 5. Germline assignment: CDR1 MNHEY and CDR2 SVGAGI. This CDR3 region has 12 residues. CDR3 residues: CASSQQGLGYTF. The CDR3 DNA sequence: TGTGCCAGCAGCCAACAGGGGCTTGGCTACACCTTC.

This rearrangement joins TRBV7-2 to TRBJ1-2, with D unclear. Trimming left V 0 bases short and J 4 bases short, with 3 bases between. This CDR3 has 12 residues. In germline, CDR1 is SGHTA, CDR2 FQGNSA. DNA of the CDR3: TGTGCCAGCAGCTTAGCTCGCTATGGCTACACCTTC. This translates into CASSLARYGYTF.

This chain joins TRBV27 and TRBJ2-7; D not resolved. Looked up from germline, CDR1 is MNHEY and CDR2 is SMNVEV (reference sequence). V dropped 4 bases and J dropped 2 bases, with 15 bases sitting between them. This CDR3 has 15 amino acids. CDR3 DNA sequence: TGTGCCAGCAGTTACGCCCAGACAACCGCCTACGAGCAGTACTTC. Translating gives CASSYAQTTAYEQYF.